The 22 T cell receptor beta chains below were found in one sample sequenced in a study of cytomegalovirus exposure and HLA in healthy donors. The PCR was carried out with 60 Vbeta primers and 13 Jbeta primers. The repertoire was sequenced with immunoSEQ multiplex PCR; TCRdb's copy has only in-frame clones and lacks some. The sample contains under 200,000 clones, roughly two thirds of which appear only once. The sample consisted of PBMCs. Receptors originate from a woman between 18 and 29 years old in good health and CMV-seropositive.

This sequence joins TRBV4-2 and TRBJ2-2; 11 bases agree with TRBD1. V was clipped by 2 bases and J by 6 bases; unmatched bases: 11. The CDR3 is 18 amino acids. Germline CDR1 LGHNA, CDR2 YNFKEQ. CDR3 in amino acids: CASSQHIGQGARAGELFF. For the CDR3, the DNA is TGTGCCAGCAGCCAACATATCGGACAGGGGGCGCGGGCCGGGGAGCTGTTTTTT.

This clone was counted a single time. The rearrangement uses TRBV5-1 and TRBJ1-1; 9 bases line up with TRBD1. The CDR3 has 16 amino acids. Germline loops: CDR1 SGHRS, CDR2 YFSETQ. Unmatched junction bases numbered 8, after V lost 5 bases and J lost 0 bases. The CDR3 nucleotides read TGCGCCAGCAGGGCTTGGACAGGGGCAATGAACACTGAAGCTTTCTTT. Translated: CASRAWTGAMNTEAFF.

In nucleotides, the CDR3 is TGTGCCAGCAGCTTTAACCCGGGGGCTAACTATGGCTACACCTTC. Amino acids: CASSFNPGANYGYTF. The V and J genes are TRBV7-2 and TRBJ1-2, with D perhaps TRBD1 (5 bases). There are 15 residues in the CDR3. Per the germline V gene, CDR1 is SGHTA and CDR2 is FQGNSA. Trimming stripped 3 bases from V and 0 bases from J, with 11 bases between.

The chain uses TRBV4-2 and TRBJ2-2; tentatively, D is TRBD2 (7 bases). The V end lost 0 bases, the J end lost 6 bases, and 20 bases lay between the germline ends. Germline V gene lookup returns CDR1 LGHNA and CDR2 YNFKEQ. This CDR3 region has 18 residues. In DNA form, the CDR3 reads TGTGCCAGCAGCCAAGACGTTAGGGGGTCGGGGGGTCCCGGGGAGCTGTTTTTT. Protein product: CASSQDVRGSGGPGELFF.

The chain carries TRBV11-3 and TRBJ2-7; D call uncertain. Germline values: CDR1 SGHNT, CDR2 YENEEA. The CDR3 length is 13 residues. V dropped 0 bases and J dropped 4 bases, with 7 bases sitting between them. CDR3 region: CASSLDREYEQYF. The CDR3 coding sequence is TGTGCCAGCAGCTTAGACCGAGAGTACGAGCAGTACTTC. The full variable domain, with the rest looked up from reference TRBV11-3 and TRBJ2-7, is EAGVVQSPRYKIIEKKQPVAFWCNPISGHNTLYWYLQNLGQGPELLIRYENEEAVDDSQLPKDRFSAERLKGVDSTLKIQPAELGDSAVYLCASSLDREYEQYFGPGTRLTVT.

The chain has TRBV2 and TRBJ2-3; D gene ambiguous. V lost 7 bases and J 1 base, leaving 18 bases between the germline ends. The CDR3 extends over 16 amino acids. Germline V lookup: CDR1 SNHLY, CDR2 FYNNEI. The CDR3 sequence is CASMIRSFVRTDTQYF. As DNA, the CDR3 is TGTGCCAGCATGATCCGTAGTTTCGTGCGCACAGATACGCAGTATTTT.

This sequence joins TRBV4-2 and TRBJ1-4; 9 bases line up with TRBD1. This CDR3 is 18 amino acids long. With 3 bases clipped from V and 11 bases from J, the junction kept 19 bases outside the gene matches. Per the germline V gene, CDR1 is LGHNA and CDR2 is YNFKEQ. CDR3 amino acids: CASSHNPGSGTGYGKLFF. CDR3 bases: TGTGCCAGCAGCCACAATCCCGGGTCCGGGACAGGGTATGGGAAACTGTTTTTT.

The chain carries TRBV27 and TRBJ1-1; D is uncertain. This CDR3 has 14 amino acids. The V gene lost 7 bases and the J gene lost 0 bases, with 12 bases spanning the gap. In germline, CDR1 is MNHEY, CDR2 SMNVEV (reference sequence). CDR3 sequence: CASKSPYMNTEAFF. The CDR3 bases are TGTGCCAGCAAATCCCCTTATATGAACACTGAAGCTTTCTTT.

The rearrangement links TRBV27 to TRBJ1-5; D possibly corresponds to TRBD1 (6 bases). The germline CDR1 and CDR2 sequences are MNHEY and SMNVEV (reference sequence). The CDR3 is 17 amino acids. The V and J ends lost 3 bases and 0 bases respectively, with 15 bases between them. The CDR3, as DNA: TGTGCCAGCAGTTTTAGGGGGAACGCGGATAGCAATCAGCCCCAGCATTTT. Protein sequence: CASSFRGNADSNQPQHF.

The chain uses TRBV7-9 and TRBJ1-1; D remains ambiguous. The CDR3 has 16 amino acids. Germline V gene lookup returns CDR1 SEHNR and CDR2 FQNEAQ (reference sequence). V was clipped by 2 bases and J by 0 bases, with 13 bases between them. CDR3 residues: CASSLNGLGMNTEAFF. CDR3 nucleotides: TGTGCCAGCAGCTTAAACGGACTGGGGATGAACACTGAAGCTTTCTTT.

This clone has just a few counts. V is TRBV7-8 and J is TRBJ1-1; no definite D call. The CDR3 totals 14 residues. Germline V gene data show CDR1 as SGHVS and CDR2 as FQNEAQ. With 5 bases removed from V and 2 bases from J, the gap between germline ends came to 12 bases. In DNA form, the CDR3 reads TGTGCCAGCAGCCTAGGCGTTGTAAACACTGAAGCTTTCTTT. It is translated as CASSLGVVNTEAFF.

The rearrangement uses TRBV5-6 and TRBJ1-2, with a weak D call TRBD1 (5 bases). The CDR3 has 14 amino acids. CDR1 SGHDT and CDR2 YYEEEE come from the germline V gene. V lost 4 bases to trimming and J lost 6 bases, with 16 bases between them. DNA of the CDR3: TGTGCCAGCAGCCCGAGAGCCAGGGCCGATGGCTACACCTTC. This gives the protein CASSPRARADGYTF.

This chain connects TRBV6-1 to TRBJ2-1, with 7 bases matching TRBD2. The V gene end was trimmed by 4 bases and the J gene end by 9 bases; junction bases not matched to a gene: 6. The germline V gene encodes CDR1 MNHNS and CDR2 SASEGT. This CDR3 contains 13 residues. The DNA for the CDR3 is TGTGCCAGCAGTGTTGGGGAGGGATCTGAGCAGTTCTTC. This sequence encodes CASSVGEGSEQFF.

The chain couples TRBV7-9 to TRBJ2-2; the D gene is possibly TRBD2 (5 bases). V lost 6 bases and J 7 bases, leaving 12 bases between the germline ends. The CDR3 covers 13 residues. Germline V gene data show CDR1 as SEHNR and CDR2 as FQNEAQ (reference sequence). The CDR3 is CASRTTGFGELFF. The CDR3 nucleotides read TGTGCCAGCAGGACAACGGGATTCGGGGAGCTGTTTTTT. Variable domain in full (rest from reference TRBV7-9 and TRBJ2-2): DTGVSQNPRHKITKRGQNVTFRCDPISEHNRLYWYRQTLGQGPEFLTYFQNEAQLEKSRLLSDRFSAERPKGSFSTLEIQRTEQGDSAMYLCASRTTGFGELFFGEGSRLTVL.

This clone turned up a few times. The chain carries TRBV10-3 and TRBJ2-3, with unresolved D. Per the germline V gene, CDR1 is ENHRY and CDR2 is SYGVKD. The CDR3 length is 16 residues. The ends were cut back, 0 bases at V and 2 bases at J, with 12 bases in the middle. CDR3 residues: CAISESAAVHTDTQYF. CDR3 coding DNA: TGTGCCATCAGTGAGTCTGCGGCGGTGCACACAGATACGCAGTATTTT.

This clone occurred once. The chain joins TRBV30 to TRBJ2-1; D might be TRBD2 (6 bases). The CDR3 spans 15 residues. The germline CDR1 and CDR2 sequences are GTSNPN and SVGIG (reference sequence). Trimming removed 5 bases at V and 5 bases at J, with 19 bases between. The DNA for the CDR3 is TGTGCCTGGCAGGGAGGTAGCGGTACCCACAATGAGCAGTTCTTC. Translating gives CAWQGGSGTHNEQFF.

Here the CDR3 reads CASRFDRGEGYTF. The CDR3 DNA reads as TGTGCCAGCAGATTTGACAGGGGGGAGGGCTACACCTTC. The gene calls are TRBV7-2 and TRBJ1-2; 9 nucleotides line up with TRBD1. The CDR3 length is 13 residues. The germline V gene encodes CDR1 SGHTA and CDR2 FQGNSA. Trimming cost V 6 bases and J 8 bases; bases outside gene matches: 7. The whole variable domain, filled in from reference TRBV7-2 and TRBJ1-2, reads GAGVSQSPSNKVTEKGKDVELRCDPISGHTALYWYRQSLGQGLEFLIYFQGNSAPDKSGLPSDRFSAERTGGSVSTLTIQRTQQEDSAVYLCASRFDRGEGYTFGSGTRLTVV.

This clone showed up just a few times. The chain recombines TRBV7-2 with TRBJ1-5; D might be TRBD1 (5 bases). The germline V gene encodes CDR1 SGHTA and CDR2 FQGNSA. The CDR3 loop spans 14 amino acids. V gave up 4 bases and J gave up 11 bases, with 18 bases separating them. CDR3 DNA sequence: TGTGCCAGCAGCTCCTCTACTTTGACAGCTTCCCAGCATTTT. It encodes CASSSSTLTASQHF.

The chain employs TRBV27 and TRBJ2-7, with D perhaps matching TRBD2 (5 bases). CDR1 is MNHEY, CDR2 SMNVEV, per germline (reference sequence). The V end lost 6 bases, the J end lost 7 bases, and 13 bases lay between the germline ends. The CDR3 is 12 amino acids. The CDR3 region is CASSARGSEQYF. The CDR3 DNA follows: TGTGCCAGCAGCGCCCGAGGGTCAGAGCAGTACTTC.

The chain recombines TRBV27 with TRBJ2-1; no firm D call. The CDR3 has 14 residues. Germline V lookup: CDR1 MNHEY, CDR2 SMNVEV (reference sequence). Trimming pared 11 bases from V and 0 bases from J, leaving 14 bases between. In DNA form, the CDR3 reads TGTGCCGTCACCGGAGCTAACTCCTACAATGAGCAGTTCTTC. Translated, it gives CAVTGANSYNEQFF.

The rearrangement uses TRBV5-1 and TRBJ2-5, with a weak D call TRBD2 (5 bases). Germline V gene sequence: CDR1 SGHRS, CDR2 YFSETQ. The CDR3 contains 17 residues. V was trimmed by 4 bases and J by 3 bases, leaving 22 bases between them. CDR3 protein: CASSPPLGEGLEETQYF. CDR3 DNA: TGCGCCAGCAGCCCTCCCCTCGGGGAAGGATTAGAAGAGACCCAGTACTTC. Combining the CDR3 with reference TRBV5-1 and TRBJ2-5 gives the whole variable domain KAGVTQTPRYLIKTRGQQVTLSCSPISGHRSVSWYQQTPGQGLQFLFEYFSETQRNKGNFPGRFSGRQFSNSRSEMNVSTLELGDSALYLCASSPPLGEGLEETQYFGPGTRLLVL.

The V gene is TRBV5-1, the J gene TRBJ1-1; 7 bases map to TRBD1. The CDR3 extends over 13 amino acids. Trimming took 5 bases from V and 1 from J; bases not matched to a gene: 2. In germline, CDR1 is SGHRS, CDR2 YFSETQ. The chain's CDR3 is CASRRTGNTEAFF. For the CDR3, the DNA is TGCGCCAGCAGGAGGACAGGGAACACTGAAGCTTTCTTT. The whole variable domain, remainder taken from reference TRBV5-1 and TRBJ1-1, is KAGVTQTPRYLIKTRGQQVTLSCSPISGHRSVSWYQQTPGQGLQFLFEYFSETQRNKGNFPGRFSGRQFSNSRSEMNVSTLELGDSALYLCASRRTGNTEAFFGQGTRLTVV.